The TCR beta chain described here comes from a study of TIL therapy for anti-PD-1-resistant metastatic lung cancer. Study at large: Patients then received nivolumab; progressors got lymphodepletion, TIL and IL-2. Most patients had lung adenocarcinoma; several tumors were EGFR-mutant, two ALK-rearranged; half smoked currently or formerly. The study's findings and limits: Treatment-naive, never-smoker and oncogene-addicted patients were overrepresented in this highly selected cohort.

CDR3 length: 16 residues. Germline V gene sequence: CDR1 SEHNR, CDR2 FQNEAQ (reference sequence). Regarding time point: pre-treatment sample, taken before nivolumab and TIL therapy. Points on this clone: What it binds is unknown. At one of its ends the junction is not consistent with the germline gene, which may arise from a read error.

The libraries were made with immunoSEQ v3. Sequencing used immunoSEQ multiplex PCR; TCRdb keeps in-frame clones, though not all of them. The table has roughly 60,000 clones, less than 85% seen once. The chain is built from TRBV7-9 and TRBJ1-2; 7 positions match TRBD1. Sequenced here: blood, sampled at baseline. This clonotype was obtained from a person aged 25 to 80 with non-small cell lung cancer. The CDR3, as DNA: TGTGCCAGCAGCGTAGCCGCGGCAGGGGGGAACTATGGCTACACCTTC. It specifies CASSVAAAGGNYGYTF. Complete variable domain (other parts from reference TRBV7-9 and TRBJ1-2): DTGVSQNPRHKITKRGQNVTFRCDPISEHNRLYWYRQTLGQGPEFLTYFQNEAQLEKSRLLSDRFSAERPKGSFSTLEIQRTEQGDSAMYLCASSVAAAGGNYGYTFGSGTRLTVV.